This record looks at one T cell receptor beta chain sequence and its context. The sample is drawn from a study of early stage breast cancer tumors. Overall study: Of around 16 invasive breast tumors, about a dozen were hormone receptor-positive, HER2-negative.

Germline V CDR1 and CDR2: MNHEY, SVGAGI. V lost 4 bases and J lost 4; bases outside the gene matches: 8. The CDR3 runs 16 residues. Using immunoSEQ multiplex PCR, the repertoire was profiled, and TCRdb retains in-frame clones only, with some absent. Of about 31,000 clones detected, more than 65% appear once; the ten largest clones hold roughly 9.1%. The V and J genes are TRBV6-5 and TRBJ2-3; 10 bases agree with TRBD1. Source material: breast tumor tissue. The TCR was taken from a person aged 30 to 40 with breast cancer. The CDR3 region has the DNA TGTGCCAGCAGTTTACAGAGGGGGACAGGGGCAGATACGCAGTATTTT. Protein product: CASSLQRGTGADTQYF.